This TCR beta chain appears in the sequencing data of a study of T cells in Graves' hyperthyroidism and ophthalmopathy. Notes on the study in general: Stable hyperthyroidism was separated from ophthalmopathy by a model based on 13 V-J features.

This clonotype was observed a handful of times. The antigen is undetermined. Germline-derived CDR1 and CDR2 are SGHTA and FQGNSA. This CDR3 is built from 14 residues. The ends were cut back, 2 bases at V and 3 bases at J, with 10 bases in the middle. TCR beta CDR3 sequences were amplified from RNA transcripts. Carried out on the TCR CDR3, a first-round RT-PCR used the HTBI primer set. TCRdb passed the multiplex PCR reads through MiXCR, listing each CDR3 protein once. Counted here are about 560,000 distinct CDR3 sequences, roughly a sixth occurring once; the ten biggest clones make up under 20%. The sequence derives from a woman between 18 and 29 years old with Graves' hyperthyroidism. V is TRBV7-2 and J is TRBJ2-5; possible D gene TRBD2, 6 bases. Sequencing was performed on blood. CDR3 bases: TGTGCCAGCAGCTTAAACCTAGCGAAAGAGACCCAGTACTTC. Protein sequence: CASSLNLAKETQYF.